This TCR beta chain was profiled in a study of blood T cell repertoires in COVID-19. Study as a whole: The United States, Italy and Spain were the sources of the acute and convalescent COVID-19 samples. T cells, B-cell-depleted T cells, or PBMCs provided the cDNA or gDNA that served as material.

Germline lookup yields CDR1 SGHAT and CDR2 FQNNGV. The CDR3 length is 16 residues. The V gene end was trimmed by 5 bases and the J gene end by 10 bases; junction bases not matched to a gene: 12. Authors' methods: Estimation of nucleated cell counts relied on the amplification of reference gene primers. Generated by immunoSEQ multiplex PCR, the TCRdb table keeps only in-frame clones and is missing some. V and J calls and clone size are those listed in that table; D and trimming were worked out from the DNA. The table has 300,000 to 350,000 clones, under 95% seen once. The specimen was peripheral blood. This sequence was found in a woman under 30 who had recovered from COVID-19. The V and J genes are TRBV11-2 and TRBJ1-6; TRBD1 aligns across 9 bases. In DNA, the CDR3 is TGTGCCAGCAGCCCTTTACAGGACAGGGGCAGGTCACCCCTCCACTTT. Translating gives CASSPLQDRGRSPLHF. Together with reference TRBV11-2 and TRBJ1-6, the CDR3 gives the full variable domain: EAGVAQSPRYKIIEKRQSVAFWCNPISGHATLYWYQQILGQGPKLLIQFQNNGVVDDSQLPKDRFSAERLKGVDSTLKIQPAKLEDSAVYLCASSPLQDRGRSPLHFGNGTRLTVT.